The 7 T cell receptor beta chains given below trace back to one sample, sequenced in a study of blood T cells in healthy people across ages. A J-beta primer mix and a sample-barcoded 5' primer were used in a second PCR of roughly 6 to 11 cycles. In TCRdb, the 5' RACE reads were re-called with MiXCR into one record per CDR3 protein. There are 700,000 or so distinct CDR3 sequences in the sample; about 20% occur only once, and about 22% lies in the top ten. Source material: blood. All receptors derive from a man between 65 and 80 years old in good health.

The rearrangement uses TRBV13 and TRBJ1-1, with D unresolved. The CDR3 runs to 12 residues. The V gene lost 4 bases and the J gene lost 3 bases, with 6 bases spanning the gap. The germline CDR1 and CDR2 sequences are PRHDT and FYEKMQ (reference sequence). CDR3: CASSSRYTEAFF. CDR3 sequence (DNA): TGTGCCAGCAGCTCTCGGTACACTGAAGCTTTCTTT.

This clonotype has a count of ten or more. The germline gene is not matched at one end of the junction; a read error may be the cause. DNA for the CDR3: TGTGCCAGCAGTCGCCCACTAGCGGGGGCTTACTTC. Encoded protein: CASSRPLAGAYF. The chain uses TRBV7-2 and TRBJ2-1; 11 bases map to TRBD2. This CDR3 spans 12 amino acids. The germline gives CDR1 SGHTA, CDR2 FQGNSA.

The CDR3 sequence is CASSLRALADQETQYF. The CDR3 region has the DNA TGTGCCAGCAGCTTAAGGGCCCTAGCGGACCAAGAGACCCAGTACTTC. The chain recombines TRBV7-9 with TRBJ2-5, with 7 bases that match TRBD2. This CDR3 has 16 residues. The trim removed 2 bases at V and 0 bases at J, leaving 6 bases unmatched. Looked up from germline, CDR1 is SEHNR and CDR2 is FQNEAQ (reference sequence).

This clonotype was seen only a few times. This sequence joins TRBV28 and TRBJ1-5; D not certain. V lost 8 bases and J 0 bases, leaving 17 bases between the germline ends. The length of the CDR3 is 16 residues. Germline assignment: CDR1 MDHEN and CDR2 SYDVKM. The CDR3 DNA is TGTGCCAGCCGACGACGGGGAACCTATAGCAATCAGCCCCAGCATTTT. This sequence encodes CASRRRGTYSNQPQHF.

In this sample, this clonotype turned up a few times. The V call is TRBV5-6, the J call TRBJ1-2; perhaps TRBD1 as D (6 bases). The V and J ends lost 0 bases and 2 bases respectively, with 14 bases between them. Germline V gene lookup returns CDR1 SGHDT and CDR2 YYEEEE. This CDR3 spans 16 amino acids. CDR3 region: CASSLDLGQTNYGYTF. Written as DNA, the CDR3 is TGTGCCAGCAGCTTGGATCTAGGACAGACAAACTATGGCTACACCTTC.

This chain joins TRBV3-1 and TRBJ2-1, with D uncertain. With 0 bases removed from V and 4 bases from J, the gap between germline ends came to 13 bases. Per germline, CDR1 LGHDT and CDR2 YNNKEL (reference sequence). This CDR3 contains 16 residues. The CDR3 DNA sequence: TGTGCCAGCAGCCAAGATTGGGCTACAAAGTACAATGAGCAGTTCTTC. Encoded protein: CASSQDWATKYNEQFF.

The chain combines TRBV5-1 with TRBJ1-3; 7 bases line up with TRBD1. The CDR3 covers 15 residues. The germline gives CDR1 SGHRS, CDR2 YFSETQ. Trimming removed 5 bases from V and 4 bases from J; junction bases left unmatched: 9. CDR3 bases: TGCGCCAGCAGTTTCCGGACAGGCGGAGGAAACACCATATATTTT. Translated: CASSFRTGGGNTIYF.